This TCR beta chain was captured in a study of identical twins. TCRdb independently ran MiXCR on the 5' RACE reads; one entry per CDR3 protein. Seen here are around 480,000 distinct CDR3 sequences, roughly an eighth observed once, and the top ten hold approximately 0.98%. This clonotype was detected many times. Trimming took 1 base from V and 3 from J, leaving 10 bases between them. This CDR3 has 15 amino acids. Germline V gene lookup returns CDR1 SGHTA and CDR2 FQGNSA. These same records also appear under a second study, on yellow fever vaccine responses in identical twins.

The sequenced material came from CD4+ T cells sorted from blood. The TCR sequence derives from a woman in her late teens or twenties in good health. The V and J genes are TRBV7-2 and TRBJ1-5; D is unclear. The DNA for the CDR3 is TGTGCCAGCAGCTTAGGTGATGGGTACAATCAGCCCCAGCATTTT. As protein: CASSLGDGYNQPQHF.